Presented here are 9 T cell receptor beta chains from one specimen sequenced in a study of patients and donors after allogeneic stem cell transplantation. From the RT-PCR reads, TCRdb called clonotypes with MiXCR, one entry per CDR3 protein. The sample includes about a million distinct CDR3 sequences, roughly 17% of them seen just once. The sequenced material came from blood, either unsorted or a sorted T cell fraction (not recorded which). Receptors originate from a human donor who was either an allogeneic HSCT recipient or a stem cell or donor lymphocyte infusion donor (not recorded which). It is not recorded whose cells these are; they may come from a transplant donor.

The chain recombines TRBV7-2 with TRBJ1-1; D not certain. V lost 4 bases and J 5 bases, leaving 20 bases between the germline ends. Germline values: CDR1 SGHTA, CDR2 FQGNSA. CDR3 size: 16 residues. The CDR3 DNA follows: TGTGCCAGCAGCTCCGAGGACGTATTTTTCGGGACTGAAGCTTTCTTT. This encodes CASSSEDVFFGTEAFF.

This clonotype has more than one count but fewer than ten. The junction does not match germline at one end; this may be a read error. V gene TRBV5-1 combines with J gene TRBJ2-7; 7 bases match TRBD1. From germline, CDR1 is SGHRS and CDR2 YFSETQ. The CDR3 length is 11 residues. CDR3 loop: CASSLGQGVNF. CDR3 sequence (DNA): TGCGCCAGCAGCTTGGGACAGGGAGTCAACTTC.

This clonotype turned up a few times. This chain joins TRBV5-1 and TRBJ2-4, with 10 bases fitting TRBD2. The V gene's germline CDR1 is SGHRS and CDR2 YFSETQ. J lost 4 bases, V lost 4 bases, and 8 bases had no gene match. The CDR3 extends over 16 amino acids. This chain's CDR3 is CASSPGGLAEKNIQYF. Here the CDR3 DNA reads TGCGCCAGCAGCCCGGGCGGACTAGCGGAAAAAAACATTCAGTACTTC.

This clonotype was counted a few times. The rearrangement uses TRBV29-1 and TRBJ2-1; D ambiguous. CDR1 and CDR2 (germline): SQVTM, ANQGSEA. Trimming pared 3 bases from V and 9 bases from J, leaving 6 bases between. The length of the CDR3 is 10 residues. In DNA form, the CDR3 reads TGCAGCGTTGACGACGGTGAGCAGTTCTTC. This gives the protein CSVDDGEQFF.

This clonotype was seen many times. The J gene is TRBJ2-3, the V gene TRBV5-1; perhaps TRBD2 as D (6 bases). Trimming removed 4 bases at V and 2 bases at J, with 14 bases between. The CDR3 extends over 15 amino acids. Germline CDR1 and CDR2: SGHRS and YFSETQ. The DNA of the CDR3 is TGCGCCAGCAGCATAACCGGGAGATACACAGATACGCAGTATTTT. Its protein product is CASSITGRYTDTQYF.

The V and J genes are TRBV15 and TRBJ2-7; a possible D gene is TRBD1 (5 bases). The ends were cut back, 0 bases at V and 7 bases at J, with 19 bases in the middle. The CDR3 is 16 amino acids. The germline V gene has CDR1 LNHNV and CDR2 YYDKDF (reference sequence). The CDR3 nucleotides are TGTGCCACCAGCAGAGATATAATCAAGGGGTTGAGGGAGCAGTACTTC. Translation: CATSRDIIKGLREQYF.

The J gene is TRBJ2-2, the V gene TRBV29-1, with 7 bases that match TRBD1. The V and J ends lost 7 bases and 1 base, in that order; junction bases with no gene match: 12. CDR1 and CDR2 (germline): SQVTM, ANQGSEA. The CDR3 is made up of 16 amino acids. The CDR3 DNA follows: TGCAGCGCCCTTGAACAGGGACAGATGAACACCGGGGAGCTGTTTTTT. Its translation is CSALEQGQMNTGELFF.

The V gene is TRBV4-3, the J gene TRBJ2-3; TRBD2 is a possible D gene (6 bases). Between the trimmed V and J ends, which lost 1 base and 2 bases, there was a span of 16 bases. The germline CDR1 and CDR2 sequences are LGHNA and YSLEER. The CDR3 is 17 residues long. In DNA, the CDR3 is TGCGCCAGCAGCCAAGCGGGAAGTAGCGGAGTCACAGATACGCAGTATTTT. Amino acids: CASSQAGSSGVTDTQYF.

This clonotype was seen a handful of times. This rearrangement joins TRBV4-1 to TRBJ1-4; no clear D. This CDR3 contains 14 residues. Germline-derived CDR1 and CDR2 are MGHRA and YSYEKL. V dropped 3 bases and J dropped 5 bases, with 10 bases sitting between them. CDR3 amino acids: CASSQNHRNEKLFF. CDR3 DNA: TGCGCCAGCAGCCAGAACCACAGAAATGAAAAACTGTTTTTT.